This TCR beta chain was captured in a study of T cell responses to AZD1222 COVID-19 vaccine. Across the whole study: Second-dose schedules of about 4 or about 12 weeks were combined.

Study results and caveats: Regions 160-218 and 743-854 held dominance among vaccine-associated CD4 TCRs, which spanned spike. Only a handful of people who got AZD1222 tested seropositive at baseline. Spike-specific TCR breadth and depth went up after people got two AZD1222 doses.

Some clones are missing from TCRdb's copy, which holds only in-frame ones; the method was immunoSEQ multiplex PCR. The table shows over 95,000 clones, with 80% to 90% occurring only once. The ends were cut back, 1 base at V and 2 bases at J, with 6 bases in the middle. CDR1 KGHSH and CDR2 LQKENI come from the germline V gene. The CDR3 has 14 amino acids. Points on this clone: Its antigen remains unknown.

The sample was peripheral blood, taken on day 0 of AZD1222 vaccination. The V and J genes are TRBV18 and TRBJ2-1, with D hard to call. The TCR sequence derives from an adult in good health. The DNA for the CDR3 is TGTGCCAGCTCACCACAAAAAGCCTACAATGAGCAGTTCTTC. It translates to CASSPQKAYNEQFF.